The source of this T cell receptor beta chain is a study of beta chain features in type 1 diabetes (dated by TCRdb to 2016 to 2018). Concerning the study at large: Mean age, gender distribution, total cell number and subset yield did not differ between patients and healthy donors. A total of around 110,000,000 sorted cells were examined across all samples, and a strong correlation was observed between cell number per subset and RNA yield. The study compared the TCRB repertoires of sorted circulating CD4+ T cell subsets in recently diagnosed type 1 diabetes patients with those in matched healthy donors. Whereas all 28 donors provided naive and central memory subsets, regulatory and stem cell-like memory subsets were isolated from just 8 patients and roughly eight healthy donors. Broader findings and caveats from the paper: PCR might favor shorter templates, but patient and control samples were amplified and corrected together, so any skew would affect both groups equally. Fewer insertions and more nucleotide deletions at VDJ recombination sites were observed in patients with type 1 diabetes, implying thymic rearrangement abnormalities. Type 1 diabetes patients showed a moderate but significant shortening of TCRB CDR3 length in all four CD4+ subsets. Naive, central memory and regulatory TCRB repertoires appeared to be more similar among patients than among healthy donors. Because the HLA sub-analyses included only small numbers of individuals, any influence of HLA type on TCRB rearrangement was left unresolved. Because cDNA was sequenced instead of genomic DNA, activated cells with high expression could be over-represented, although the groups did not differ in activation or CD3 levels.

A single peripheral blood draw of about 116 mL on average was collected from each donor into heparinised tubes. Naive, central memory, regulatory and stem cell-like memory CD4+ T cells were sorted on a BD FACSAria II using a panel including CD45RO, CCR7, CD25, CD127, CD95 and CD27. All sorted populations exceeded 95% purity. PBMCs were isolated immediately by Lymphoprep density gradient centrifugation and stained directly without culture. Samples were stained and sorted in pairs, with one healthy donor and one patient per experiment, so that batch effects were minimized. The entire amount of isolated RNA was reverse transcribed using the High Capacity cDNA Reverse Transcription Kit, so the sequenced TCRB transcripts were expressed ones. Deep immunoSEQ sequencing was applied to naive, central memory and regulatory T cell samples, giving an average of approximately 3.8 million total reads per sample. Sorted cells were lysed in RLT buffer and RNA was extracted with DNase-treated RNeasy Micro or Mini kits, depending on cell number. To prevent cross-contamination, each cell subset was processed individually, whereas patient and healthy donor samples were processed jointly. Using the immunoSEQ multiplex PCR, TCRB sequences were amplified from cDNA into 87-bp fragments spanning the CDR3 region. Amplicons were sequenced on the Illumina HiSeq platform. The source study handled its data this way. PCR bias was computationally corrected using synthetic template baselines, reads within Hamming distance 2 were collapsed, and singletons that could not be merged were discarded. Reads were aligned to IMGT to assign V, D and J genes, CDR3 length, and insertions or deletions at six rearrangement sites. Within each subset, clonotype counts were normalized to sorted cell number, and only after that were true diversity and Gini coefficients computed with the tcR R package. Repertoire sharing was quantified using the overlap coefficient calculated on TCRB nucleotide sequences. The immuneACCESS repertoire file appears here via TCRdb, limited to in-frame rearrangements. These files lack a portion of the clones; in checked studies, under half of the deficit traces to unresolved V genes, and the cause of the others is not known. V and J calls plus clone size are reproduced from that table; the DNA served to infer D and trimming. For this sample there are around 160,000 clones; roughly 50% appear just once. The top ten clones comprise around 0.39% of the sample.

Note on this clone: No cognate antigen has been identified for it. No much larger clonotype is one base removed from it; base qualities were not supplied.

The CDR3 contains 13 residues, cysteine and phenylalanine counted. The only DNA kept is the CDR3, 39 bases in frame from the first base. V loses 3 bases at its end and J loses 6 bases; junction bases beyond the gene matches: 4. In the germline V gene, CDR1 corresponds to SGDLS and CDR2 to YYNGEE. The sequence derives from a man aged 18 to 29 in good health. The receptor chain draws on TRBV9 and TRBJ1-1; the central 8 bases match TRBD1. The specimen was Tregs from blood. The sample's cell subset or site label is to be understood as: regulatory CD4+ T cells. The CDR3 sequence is CASSGGQGPEAFF. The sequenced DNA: TGTGCCAGCAGCGGCGGACAGGGCCCTGAAGCTTTCTTT. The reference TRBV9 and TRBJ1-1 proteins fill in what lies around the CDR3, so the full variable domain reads DSGVTQTPKHLITATGQRVTLRCSPRSGDLSVYWYQQSLDQGLQFLIQYYNGEERAKGNILERFSAQQFPDLHSELNLSSLELGDSALYFCASSGGQGPEAFFGQGTRLTVV.